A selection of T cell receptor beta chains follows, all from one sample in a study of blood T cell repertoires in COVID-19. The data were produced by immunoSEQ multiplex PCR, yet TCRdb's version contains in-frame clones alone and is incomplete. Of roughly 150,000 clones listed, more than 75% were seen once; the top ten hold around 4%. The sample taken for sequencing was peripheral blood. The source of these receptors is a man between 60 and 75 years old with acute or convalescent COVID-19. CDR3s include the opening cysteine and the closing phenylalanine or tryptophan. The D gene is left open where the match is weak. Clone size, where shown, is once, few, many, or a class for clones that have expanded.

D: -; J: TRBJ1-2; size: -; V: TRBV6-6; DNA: TGTGCCAGCAGTTACGGGGGCGCGGGGGGAGGCTACACCTTC; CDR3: CASSYGGAGGGYTF
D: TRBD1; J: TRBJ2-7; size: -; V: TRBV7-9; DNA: TGTGCCAGCAGCCCCCGGGACAGGGCCCCATACGAGCAGTACTTC; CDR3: CASSPRDRAPYEQYF
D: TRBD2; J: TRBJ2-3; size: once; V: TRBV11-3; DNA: TGTGCCAGCAGTCGGGGGACTAGCGGGAGAACAGATACGCAGTATTTT; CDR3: CASSRGTSGRTDTQYF
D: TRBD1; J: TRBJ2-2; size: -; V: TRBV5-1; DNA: TGCGCCAGCAGCTTGGGGACAGGCGACGCTAAGAACACCGGGGAGCTGTTTTTT; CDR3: CASSLGTGDAKNTGELFF
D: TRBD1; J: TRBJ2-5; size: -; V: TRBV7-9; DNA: TGTGCCAGCTGGGGGAGTATGACAGGGGGCCCAGAGACCCAGTACTTC; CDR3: CASWGSMTGGPETQYF
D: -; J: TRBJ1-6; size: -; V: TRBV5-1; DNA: TGCGCCAGCAGCTGGAAGGAGGATTCACCCCTCCACTTT; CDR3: CASSWKEDSPLHF
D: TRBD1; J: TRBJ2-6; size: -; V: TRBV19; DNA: TGTGCCAGTAGTACCAGACAGGGGCGTACAGGGGCCAACGTCCTGACTTTC; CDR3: CASSTRQGRTGANVLTF
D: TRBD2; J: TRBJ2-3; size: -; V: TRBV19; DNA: TGTGCCAGTAGTCCCCGAATAGCGGGAGGGAAGGACACAGATACGCAGTATTTT; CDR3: CASSPRIAGGKDTDTQYF
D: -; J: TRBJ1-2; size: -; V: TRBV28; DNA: TGTGCCAGCACCGATGCACGACAGGCCTATGGCTACACCTTC; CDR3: CASTDARQAYGYTF
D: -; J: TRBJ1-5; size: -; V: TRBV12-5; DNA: TGTGCTAGTGGTTTAGGGGATCAGCCCCAGCATTTT; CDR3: CASGLGDQPQHF
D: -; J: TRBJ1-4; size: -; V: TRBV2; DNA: TGTGCCAGCAGTCAGGGCCTCGGTAATGAAAAACTGTTTTTT; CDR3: CASSQGLGNEKLFF
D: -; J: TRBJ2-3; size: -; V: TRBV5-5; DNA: TGTGCCAGCAGCTTCGGCACAGATACGCAGTATTTT; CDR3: CASSFGTDTQYF
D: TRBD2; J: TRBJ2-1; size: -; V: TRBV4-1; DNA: TGCGCCAGCAGCCAAGCGTCCGGGACTAGCGGGAGGAATGAGCAGTTCTTC; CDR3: CASSQASGTSGRNEQFF
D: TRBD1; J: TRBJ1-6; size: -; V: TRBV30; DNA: TGTGCCTGGAAGACAGGGGTCGATTCACCCCTCCACTTT; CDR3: CAWKTGVDSPLHF
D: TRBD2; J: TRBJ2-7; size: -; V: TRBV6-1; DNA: TGTGCCAGCAGTGACCGGACTAGCGGGAGCGGTTATAGGGGTGAGCAGTACTTC; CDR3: CASSDRTSGSGYRGEQYF
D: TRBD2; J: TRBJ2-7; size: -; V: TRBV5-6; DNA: TGTGCCAGCAGCCCACTGGGTGGGACTAACTCCTACGAGCAGTACTTC; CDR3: CASSPLGGTNSYEQYF
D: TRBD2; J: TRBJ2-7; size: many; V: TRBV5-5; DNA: TGTGCCAGCAGCTTGGCTCTAGCGGCCCCCTACGAGCAGTACTTC; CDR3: CASSLALAAPYEQYF
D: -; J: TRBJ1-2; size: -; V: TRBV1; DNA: TGCACCAGCAGCCGGAATTTAGGGGGCTATGGCTACACCTTC; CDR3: CTSSRNLGGYGYTF
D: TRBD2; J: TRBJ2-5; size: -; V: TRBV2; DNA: TGTGCCAGCAAACGGGAGCCGGGGGGGACCCAGTACTTC; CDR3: CASKREPGGTQYF
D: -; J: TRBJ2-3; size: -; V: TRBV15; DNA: TGTGCCACCAGCAGAGAAATAGAGGGGGGGTCAGCAGATACGCAGTATTTT; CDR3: CATSREIEGGSADTQYF
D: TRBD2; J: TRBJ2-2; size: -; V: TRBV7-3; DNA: TGTGCCAGCAGCTCAGGGACTAGCGGCACCGGGGAGCTGTTTTTT; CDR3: CASSSGTSGTGELFF
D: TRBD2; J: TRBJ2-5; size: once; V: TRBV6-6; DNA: TGTGCCAGCAGTGCGACTAGCGGGAGGGGAGGGGAGACCCAGTACTTC; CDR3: CASSATSGRGGETQYF
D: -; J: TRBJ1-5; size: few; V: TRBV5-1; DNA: TGCGCCAGCAGCTTGGATGGCAGGGGAATGAATCAGCCCCAGCATTTT; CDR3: CASSLDGRGMNQPQHF
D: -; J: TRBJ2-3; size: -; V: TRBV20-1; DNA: TGCAGTGCTAGTGGACAGGATACGCAGTATTTT; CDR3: CSASGQDTQYF
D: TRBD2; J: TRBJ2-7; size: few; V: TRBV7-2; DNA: TGTGCCAGCAGCTTAGTTAGCGGGATGGTCTACGAGCAGTACTTC; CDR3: CASSLVSGMVYEQYF
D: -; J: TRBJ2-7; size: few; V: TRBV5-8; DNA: TGTGCCAGCAGCTTGCCGGAGTCCAGCGAGCAGTACTTC; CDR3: CASSLPESSEQYF
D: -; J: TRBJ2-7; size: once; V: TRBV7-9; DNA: TGTGCCAGCAGCGAGCGGGTGCTCTACGAGCAGTACTTC; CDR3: CASSERVLYEQYF
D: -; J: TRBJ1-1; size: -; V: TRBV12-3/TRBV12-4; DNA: TGTGCCAGCAGTTTCCGTCAGTCTACTGAAGCTTTCTTT; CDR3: CASSFRQSTEAFF
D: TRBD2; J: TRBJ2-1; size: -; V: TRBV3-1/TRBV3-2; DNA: TGTGCCAGCAGCCAAGATACGGGAGGTTCCTACAATGAGCAGTTCTTC; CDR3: CASSQDTGGSYNEQFF
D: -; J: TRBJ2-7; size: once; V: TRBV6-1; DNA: TGTGCCAGCAGTGACAGGGTGGCCTACGAGCAGTACTTC; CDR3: CASSDRVAYEQYF
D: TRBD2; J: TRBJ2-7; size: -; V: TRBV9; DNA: TGTGCCAGCAGCGTAGGGGGACTAGCGGAGATCTACGAGCAGTACTTC; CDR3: CASSVGGLAEIYEQYF
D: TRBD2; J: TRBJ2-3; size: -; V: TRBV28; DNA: TGTGCCAGCAGCCCGCCCGGGACTAGCGGGGTAGATACGCAGTATTTT; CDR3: CASSPPGTSGVDTQYF
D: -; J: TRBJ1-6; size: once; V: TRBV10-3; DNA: TGTGCCATCAGTGAGGCCCTAGGGGAATCACCCCTCCACTTT; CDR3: CAISEALGESPLHF
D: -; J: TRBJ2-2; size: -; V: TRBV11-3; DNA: TGTGCCAGCAGCGCCATGGGGGGGAACACCGGGGAGCTGTTTTTT; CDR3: CASSAMGGNTGELFF
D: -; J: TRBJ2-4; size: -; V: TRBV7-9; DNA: TGTGCCAGCAGCCCTCAGGGAATGGTAACCAAAAACATTCAGTACTTC; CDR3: CASSPQGMVTKNIQYF
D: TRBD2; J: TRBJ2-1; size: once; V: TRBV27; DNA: TGTGCCAGCGCCACTAGCGGGAGGGCCCTTGAGCAGTTCTTC; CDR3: CASATSGRALEQFF
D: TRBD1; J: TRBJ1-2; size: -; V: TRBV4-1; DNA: TGCGCCAGCAGCCAAGCTCCCCAGACAGGGAACTATGGCTACACCTTC; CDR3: CASSQAPQTGNYGYTF
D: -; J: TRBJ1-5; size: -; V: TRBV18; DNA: TGTGCCAGCTCACCACGACAGGCTTATAGCAATCAGCCCCAGCATTTT; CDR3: CASSPRQAYSNQPQHF
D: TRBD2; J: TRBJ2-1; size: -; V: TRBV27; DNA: TGTGCCAGTAAACCGCTAGCGGGTTGGGGTGAGCAGTTCTTC; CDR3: CASKPLAGWGEQFF
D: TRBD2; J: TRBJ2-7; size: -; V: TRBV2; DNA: TGTGCCAGCAGTGAGCTGGGGACTAGCGGAGTTTACGAGCAGTACTTC; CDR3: CASSELGTSGVYEQYF
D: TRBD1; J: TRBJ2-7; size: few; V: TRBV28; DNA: TGTGCCAGCAGCCGTATGACAGGGGGTTCCTACGAGCAGTACTTC; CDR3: CASSRMTGGSYEQYF
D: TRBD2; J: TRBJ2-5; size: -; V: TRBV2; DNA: TGTGCCAGCAGTGGAACTAGCGGGAGAGAGACCCAGTACTTC; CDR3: CASSGTSGRETQYF
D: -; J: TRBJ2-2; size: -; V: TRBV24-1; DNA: TGTGCCACCGGAAGCGCCACGAACACCGGGGAGCTGTTTTTT; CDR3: CATGSATNTGELFF
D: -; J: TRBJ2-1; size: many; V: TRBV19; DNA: TGTGCCAGTAGTATAGCTCCCCCAAGCTTTGAGCAGTTCTTC; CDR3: CASSIAPPSFEQFF
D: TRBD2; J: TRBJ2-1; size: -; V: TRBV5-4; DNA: TGTGCCAGCATTACGCGCGGGAGCTCCTACAATGAGCAGTTCTTC; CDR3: CASITRGSSYNEQFF
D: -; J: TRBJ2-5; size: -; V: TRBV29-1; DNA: TGCAGCGTAATCCCGCGAGAGACCCAGTACTTC; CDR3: CSVIPRETQYF
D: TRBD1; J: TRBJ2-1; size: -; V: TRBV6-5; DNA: TGTGCCAGCAACCGTGGGACAGTCTCTTACAATGAGCAGTTCTTC; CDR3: CASNRGTVSYNEQFF
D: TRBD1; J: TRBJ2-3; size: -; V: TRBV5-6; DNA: TGTGCCAGCAGCATACTACAGGGGACCCTCACGACAGATACGCAGTATTTT; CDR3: CASSILQGTLTTDTQYF
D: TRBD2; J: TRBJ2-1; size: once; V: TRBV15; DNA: TGTGCCACCAGCAGAGAGATAGCGGGAGTGTTCTACAATGAGCAGTTCTTC; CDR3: CATSREIAGVFYNEQFF
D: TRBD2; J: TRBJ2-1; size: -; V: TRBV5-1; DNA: TGCGCCAGCAGCTTGGCGGCTAGCGGGGTCGATGAGCAGTTCTTC; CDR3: CASSLAASGVDEQFF
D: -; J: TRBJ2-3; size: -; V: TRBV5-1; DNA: TGCGCCAGCAGCTTGGTCTCTCCCGGTCAGGGTACGCAGTATTTT; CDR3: CASSLVSPGQGTQYF
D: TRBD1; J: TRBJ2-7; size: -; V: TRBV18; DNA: TGTGCCAGTTCACCCGGGACAGGGGGCTACGAGCAGTACTTC; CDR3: CASSPGTGGYEQYF
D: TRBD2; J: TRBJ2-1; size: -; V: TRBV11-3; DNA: TGTGCCAGCAGCTTAGATCTAGCGGGCTACAATGAGCAGTTCTTC; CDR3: CASSLDLAGYNEQFF
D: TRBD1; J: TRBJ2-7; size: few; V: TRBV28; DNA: TGTGCCAGCAGTCCGGGACAGCTTTTTGAGCAGTACTTC; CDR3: CASSPGQLFEQYF
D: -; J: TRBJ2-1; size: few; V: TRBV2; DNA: TGTGCCAGCAGTACTCCCTACAATGAGCAGTTCTTC; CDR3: CASSTPYNEQFF
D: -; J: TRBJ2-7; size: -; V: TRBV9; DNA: TGTGCCAGCAGCGTAGGGCTAGATAGCTCCTACGAGCAGTACTTC; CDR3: CASSVGLDSSYEQYF
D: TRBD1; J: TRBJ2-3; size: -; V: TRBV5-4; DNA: TGTGCCAGCAGCTGGTACAGGGGGCTCGGCACAGATACGCAGTATTTT; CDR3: CASSWYRGLGTDTQYF
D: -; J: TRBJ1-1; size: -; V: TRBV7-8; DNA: TGTGCCAGCAGCTTAGCGCTATTAAGGAACACTGAAGCTTTCTTT; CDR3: CASSLALLRNTEAFF